Following are 17 T cell receptor beta chains from one sample sequenced in a study of STAT5B mutations in CD4+ large granular lymphocyte leukemia. Produced via immunoSEQ multiplex PCR; TCRdb's table is partial and in-frame only. The table records 20,000 or so clones, around 80% of them present only once. The sequencing sample was made of CD4+ T cells from blood buffy coats. These receptor sequences come from a human donor in good health.

The rearrangement uses TRBV12-1 and TRBJ2-5; TRBD2 is the table's D call, not checked against the DNA. TRBV12-1 is deemed a pseudogene. The CDR3 loop spans 16 amino acids. The CDR3: CASSYTGTSGGAAQYF. CDR3 in DNA: TGTGCCAGCAGCTACACCGGGACTAGCGGGGGGGCCGCCCAGTACTTC.

The chain combines TRBV4-1 with TRBJ2-7; 9 nucleotides agree with TRBD2. The ends lost 4 bases at V and 4 bases at J; junction bases unmatched: 8. CDR3 length equals 15 residues. Germline CDR1 reads MGHRA; CDR2 reads YSYEKL. CDR3 residues: CASSPYSGRLYEQYF. For the CDR3, the DNA is TGCGCCAGCAGCCCATATAGCGGGAGACTTTACGAGCAGTACTTC.

The chain carries TRBV4-2 and TRBJ2-7, with TRBD1 identical over 9 bases. There are 15 residues in the CDR3. The germline CDR1 and CDR2 sequences are LGHNA and YNFKEQ. Losses at the gene ends were 1 base for V and 5 bases for J; bases not matched to a gene: 6. CDR3 region: CASSQGTGDSHEQYF. The CDR3, as DNA: TGTGCCAGCAGCCAAGGGACAGGGGATTCCCACGAGCAGTACTTC.

The chain links TRBV28 to TRBJ2-2, with a tentative D call TRBD1 (5 bases). Per the germline V gene, CDR1 is MDHEN and CDR2 is SYDVKM. The CDR3 sequence is 17 residues long. V was clipped by 7 bases and J by 2 bases, with 20 bases between them. CDR3: CASTLNVGQVNTGELFF. The CDR3 region has the DNA TGTGCCAGCACCTTAAACGTGGGGCAGGTCAACACCGGGGAGCTGTTTTTT. The full variable domain, with the rest looked up from reference TRBV28 and TRBJ2-2, is DVKVTQSSRYLVKRTGEKVFLECVQDMDHENMFWYRQDPGLGLRLIYFSYDVKMKEKGDIPEGYSVSREKKERFSLILESASTNQTSMYLCASTLNVGQVNTGELFFGEGSRLTVL.

This chain links TRBV15 with TRBJ1-2; D not certain. The CDR3 has 13 residues. Per germline, CDR1 LNHNV and CDR2 YYDKDF (reference sequence). Trimming cost V 0 bases and J 8 bases, with 10 bases left between them. CDR3 DNA sequence: TGTGCCACCAGCAGAGATTCGCGGGAAGGCTACACCTTC. This codes for CATSRDSREGYTF.

V and J are TRBV19 and TRBJ1-5; D is perhaps TRBD1 (5 bases). V lost 5 bases and J lost 3, with 14 bases in between. Looked up from germline, CDR1 is LNHDA and CDR2 is SQIVND (reference sequence). There are 15 residues in the CDR3. Written as DNA, the CDR3 is TGTGCCAGTAGTCCAGGGACCCAAAACAATCAGCCCCAGCATTTT. Translated: CASSPGTQNNQPQHF.

This clone showed up just a few times. This CDR3 reads CASHSGTGYQPQHF. The CDR3 coding sequence is TGTGCCAGCCACTCCGGGACAGGGTACCAGCCCCAGCATTTT. The chain uses TRBV28 and TRBJ1-5; the match to TRBD1 covers 9 bases. The germline V gene has CDR1 MDHEN and CDR2 SYDVKM. With V trimmed by 8 bases and J by 7 bases, 9 bases remained unmatched. This CDR3 comprises 14 residues.

The genes are TRBV7-2 and TRBJ2-7; no clear D gene. The V and J ends lost 1 base and 8 bases respectively, with 18 bases between them. Germline lookup yields CDR1 SGHTA and CDR2 FQGNSA. CDR3 size: 15 residues. The CDR3, as DNA: TGTGCCAGCAGCTTAGGTAGTGTTGGGATTGGGAAGCAGTACTTC. Its protein product is CASSLGSVGIGKQYF.

This chain uses TRBV4-1 with TRBJ1-1, with D uncertain. CDR1 is MGHRA and CDR2 is YSYEKL in the germline V gene. The ends were cut back, 5 bases at V and 0 bases at J, with 13 bases in the middle. This CDR3 region has 15 residues. DNA of the CDR3: TGCGCCAGCAGCGAAAGAACGGTCATGAACACTGAAGCTTTCTTT. As protein: CASSERTVMNTEAFF.

The rearrangement links TRBV28 to TRBJ2-5, with a weak D call TRBD1 (5 bases). Trimming removed 1 base at V and 1 base at J, with 13 bases between. The CDR3 loop spans 16 amino acids. Per germline, CDR1 MDHEN and CDR2 SYDVKM. The chain's CDR3 is CASSLLQASVQETQYF. In nucleotides, the CDR3 is TGTGCCAGCAGTTTATTACAGGCAAGCGTCCAAGAGACCCAGTACTTC.

V is TRBV30 and J is TRBJ2-4; 8 positions agree with TRBD2. The V segment lost 1 base and the J segment 5 bases; nucleotides outside the gene matches: 4. This CDR3 has 14 amino acids. Per the germline V gene, CDR1 is GTSNPN and CDR2 is SVGIG (reference sequence). The CDR3 region is CAWSGRLAQNIQYF. The CDR3 DNA sequence: TGTGCCTGGAGTGGCCGACTAGCGCAAAACATTCAGTACTTC. The whole variable domain, remainder taken from reference TRBV30 and TRBJ2-4, is SQTIHQWPATLVQPVGSPLSLECTVEGTSNPNLYWYRQAAGRGLQLLFYSVGIGQISSEVPQNLSASRPQDRQFILSSKKLLLSDSGFYLCAWSGRLAQNIQYFGAGTRLSVL.

The chain carries TRBV2 and TRBJ1-5; D not resolved. The germline V and J ends were trimmed by 5 bases and 0 bases, with 11 bases remaining between them. The CDR3 contains 15 residues. CDR1 and CDR2 from the germline V gene are SNHLY and FYNNEI. CDR3 amino acids: CASSRLRDSNQPQHF. CDR3 DNA sequence: TGTGCCAGCAGTCGTCTTCGTGATAGCAATCAGCCCCAGCATTTT.

V is TRBV23-1 and J is TRBJ2-3; D could derive from TRBD1 or TRBD2 (5 bases each). TRBV23-1 is recorded as an ORF, its role being uncertain. Trimming removed 0 bases at V and 0 bases at J, with 7 bases between. The CDR3 runs to 15 residues. The CDR3 spells CASSQSGDSTDTQYF. The CDR3 coding sequence is TGCGCCAGCAGTCAATCGGGGGACAGCACAGATACGCAGTATTTT.

V is TRBV27 and J is TRBJ2-3; 10 bases are shared with TRBD2. Germline V gene lookup returns CDR1 MNHEY and CDR2 SMNVEV (reference sequence). This CDR3 is 17 amino acids long. The ends lost 8 bases at V and 2 bases at J; junction bases unmatched: 13. The CDR3 is CASGPSSGRAFTDTQYF. CDR3 DNA sequence: TGTGCCAGCGGTCCTTCCAGCGGGAGGGCCTTCACAGATACGCAGTATTTT.

The chain recombines TRBV18 with TRBJ1-5; D ambiguous. From germline, CDR1 is KGHSH and CDR2 LQKENI. This CDR3 contains 13 residues. Trimming shortened V by 3 bases and J by 9 bases, and 12 bases separated the two germline ends. The CDR3 DNA sequence: TGTGCCAGCTCACCGTCATCAGAACGGCCCCAGCATTTT. It is translated as CASSPSSERPQHF.

J is TRBJ1-3 and V is TRBV30; the D is unclear. The CDR3 has 16 residues. CDR1 is GTSNPN and CDR2 is SVGIG in the germline V gene (reference sequence). Trimming stripped 0 bases from V and 0 bases from J, with 12 bases between. CDR3 in amino acids: CAWSVRAPSSGNTIYF. The CDR3 bases are TGTGCCTGGAGTGTACGGGCTCCGAGCTCTGGAAACACCATATATTTT.

The chain links TRBV6-6 to TRBJ2-1; no clear D. The CDR3 is 12 amino acids. CDR1 and CDR2 (germline): MNHNY, SVGAGI (reference sequence). Trimming removed 0 bases at V and 7 bases at J, with 4 bases between. The CDR3 is CASSYSGNEQFF. The CDR3 region has the DNA TGTGCCAGCAGTTACTCTGGTAATGAGCAGTTCTTC.